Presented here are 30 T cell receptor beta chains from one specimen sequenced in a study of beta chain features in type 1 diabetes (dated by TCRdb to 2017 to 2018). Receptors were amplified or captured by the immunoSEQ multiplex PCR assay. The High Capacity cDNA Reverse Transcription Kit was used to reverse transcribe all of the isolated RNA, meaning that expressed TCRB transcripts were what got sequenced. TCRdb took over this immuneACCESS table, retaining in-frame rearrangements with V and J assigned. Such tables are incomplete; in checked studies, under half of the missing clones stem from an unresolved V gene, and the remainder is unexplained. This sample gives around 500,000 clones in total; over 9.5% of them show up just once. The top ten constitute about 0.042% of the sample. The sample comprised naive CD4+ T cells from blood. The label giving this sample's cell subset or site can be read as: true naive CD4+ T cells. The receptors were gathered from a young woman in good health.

Written as DNA, the CDR3 is TGTGCCAGCAGCGTAAGAGTAGGCACAGATACGCAGTATTTT. It yields the protein CASSVRVGTDTQYF. The chain employs TRBV9 and TRBJ2-3; D is undetermined. The CDR3 covers 14 residues. Germline V gene lookup returns CDR1 SGDLS and CDR2 YYNGEE. V was shortened by 1 base and J by 1 base, with 7 bases between the two germline ends.

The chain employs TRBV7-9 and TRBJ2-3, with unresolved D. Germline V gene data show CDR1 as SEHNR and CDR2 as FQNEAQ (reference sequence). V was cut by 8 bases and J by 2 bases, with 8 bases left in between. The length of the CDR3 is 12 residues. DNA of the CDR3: TGTGCCAGCGGGCCGGTCACAGATACGCAGTATTTT. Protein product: CASGPVTDTQYF.

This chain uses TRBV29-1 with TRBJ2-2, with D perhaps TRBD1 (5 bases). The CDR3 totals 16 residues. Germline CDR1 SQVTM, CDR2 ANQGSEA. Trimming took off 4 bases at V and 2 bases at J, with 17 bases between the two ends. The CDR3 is CSVARALTGNTGELFF. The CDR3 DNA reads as TGCAGCGTTGCTCGTGCTCTAACAGGAAACACCGGGGAGCTGTTTTTT.

The CDR3 reads CASSNNRAVSSYNEQFF. The CDR3 bases are TGTGCCAGCAGTAACAACAGGGCCGTGAGCTCCTACAATGAGCAGTTCTTC. The V and J genes are TRBV27 and TRBJ2-1, with TRBD1 as a possible D gene (6 bases). The CDR3 extends over 17 amino acids. Germline V gives CDR1 MNHEY, CDR2 SMNVEV (reference sequence). Between the trimmed V and J ends, which lost 5 bases and 0 bases, there was a span of 17 bases.

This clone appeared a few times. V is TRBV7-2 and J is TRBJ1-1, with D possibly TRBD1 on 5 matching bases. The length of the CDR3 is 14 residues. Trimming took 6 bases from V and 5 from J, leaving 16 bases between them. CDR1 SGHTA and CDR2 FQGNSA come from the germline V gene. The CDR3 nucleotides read TGTGCCAGCAGATACACCGGGGCCAAGACTGAAGCTTTCTTT. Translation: CASRYTGAKTEAFF.

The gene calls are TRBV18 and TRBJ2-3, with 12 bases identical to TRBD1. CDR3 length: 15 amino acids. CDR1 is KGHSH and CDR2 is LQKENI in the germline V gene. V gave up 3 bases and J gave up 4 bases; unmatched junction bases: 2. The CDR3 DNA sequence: TGTGCCAGCTCACCGGGACAGGGGGCTGCAGATACGCAGTATTTT. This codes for CASSPGQGAADTQYF.

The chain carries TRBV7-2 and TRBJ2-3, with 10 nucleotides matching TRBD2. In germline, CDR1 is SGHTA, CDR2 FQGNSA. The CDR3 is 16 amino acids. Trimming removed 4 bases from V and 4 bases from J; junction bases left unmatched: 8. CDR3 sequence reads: CASSSVRSGGADTQYF. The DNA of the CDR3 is TGTGCCAGCAGCTCGGTCAGGAGCGGGGGGGCAGATACGCAGTATTTT.

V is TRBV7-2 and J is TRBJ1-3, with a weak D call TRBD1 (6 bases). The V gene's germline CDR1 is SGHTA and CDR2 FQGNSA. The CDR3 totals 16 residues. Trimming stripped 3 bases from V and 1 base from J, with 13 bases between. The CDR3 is CASSLGHQGSGNTIYF. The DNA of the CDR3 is TGTGCCAGCAGCTTGGGCCACCAGGGGTCTGGAAACACCATATATTTT.

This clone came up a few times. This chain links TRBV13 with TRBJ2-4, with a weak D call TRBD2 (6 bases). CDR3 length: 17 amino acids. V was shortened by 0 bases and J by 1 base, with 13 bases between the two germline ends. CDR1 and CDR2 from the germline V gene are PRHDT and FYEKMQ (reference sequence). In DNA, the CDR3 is TGTGCCAGCAGCTTAGGCCGCGGGGTTGGGGCCAAAAACATTCAGTACTTC. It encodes CASSLGRGVGAKNIQYF.

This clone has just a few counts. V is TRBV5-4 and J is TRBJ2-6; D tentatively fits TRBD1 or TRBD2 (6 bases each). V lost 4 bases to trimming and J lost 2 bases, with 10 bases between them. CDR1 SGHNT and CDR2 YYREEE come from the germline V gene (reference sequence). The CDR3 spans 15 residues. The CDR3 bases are TGTGCCAGCAGCCAGAGGGGGGCTGGGGCCAACGTCCTGACTTTC. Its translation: CASSQRGAGANVLTF.

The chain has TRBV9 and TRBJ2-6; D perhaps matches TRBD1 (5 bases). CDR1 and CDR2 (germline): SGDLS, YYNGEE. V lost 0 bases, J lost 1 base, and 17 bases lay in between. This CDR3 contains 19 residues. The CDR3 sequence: CASSVAKGRVISGANVLTF. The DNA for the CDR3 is TGTGCCAGCAGCGTAGCTAAGGGCAGGGTGATATCTGGGGCCAACGTCCTGACTTTC.

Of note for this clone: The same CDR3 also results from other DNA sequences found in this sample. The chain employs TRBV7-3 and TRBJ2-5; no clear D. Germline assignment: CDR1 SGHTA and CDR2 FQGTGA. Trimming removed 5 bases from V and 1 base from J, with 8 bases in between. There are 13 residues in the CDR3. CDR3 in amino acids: CASSRGVQETQYF. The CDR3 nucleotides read TGTGCCAGCAGCCGCGGAGTCCAAGAGACCCAGTACTTC.

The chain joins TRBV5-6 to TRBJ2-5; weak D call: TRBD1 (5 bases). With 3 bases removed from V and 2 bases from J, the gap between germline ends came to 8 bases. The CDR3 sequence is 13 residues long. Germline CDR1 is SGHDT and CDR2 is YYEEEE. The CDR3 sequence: CASSYTGQETQYF. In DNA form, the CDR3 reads TGTGCCAGCAGCTATACAGGACAAGAGACCCAGTACTTC.

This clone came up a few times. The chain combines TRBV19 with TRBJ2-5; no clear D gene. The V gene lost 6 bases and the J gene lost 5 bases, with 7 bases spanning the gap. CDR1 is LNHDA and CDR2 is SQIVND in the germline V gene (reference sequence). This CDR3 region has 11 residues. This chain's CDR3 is CASRQLETQYF. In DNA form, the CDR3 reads TGTGCCAGTAGACAGTTGGAGACCCAGTACTTC.

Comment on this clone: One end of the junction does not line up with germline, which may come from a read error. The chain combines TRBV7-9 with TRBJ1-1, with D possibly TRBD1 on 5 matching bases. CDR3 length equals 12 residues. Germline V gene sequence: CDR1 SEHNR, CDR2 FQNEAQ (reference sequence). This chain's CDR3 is CASSLVTPAGQF. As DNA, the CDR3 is TGTGCCAGCAGCTTAGTCACTCCCGCGGGGCAGTTT.

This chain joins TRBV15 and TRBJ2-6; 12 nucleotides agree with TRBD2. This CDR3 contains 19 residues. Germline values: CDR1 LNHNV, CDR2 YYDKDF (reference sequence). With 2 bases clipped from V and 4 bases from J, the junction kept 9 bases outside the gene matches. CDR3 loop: CATSRPRTSGIYGANVLTF. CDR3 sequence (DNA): TGTGCCACCAGCAGACCTCGGACTAGCGGGATATACGGGGCCAACGTCCTGACTTTC.

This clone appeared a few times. The CDR3 DNA follows: TGTGCCAACCGACAGAGGGAAGCCAAAAACATTCAGTACTTC. It specifies CANRQREAKNIQYF. The rearrangement links TRBV2 to TRBJ2-4; tentatively, D is TRBD1 or TRBD2 (5 bases each). The germline V gene encodes CDR1 SNHLY and CDR2 FYNNEI. Between the trimmed V and J ends, which lost 10 bases and 0 bases, there was a span of 13 bases. The CDR3 loop spans 14 amino acids. The variable domain in full, with the rest retrieved from reference TRBV2 and TRBJ2-4, is EPEVTQTPSHQVTQMGQEVILRCVPISNHLYFYWYRQILGQKVEFLVSFYNNEISEKSEIFDDQFSVERPDGSNFTLKIRSTKLEDSAMYFCANRQREAKNIQYFGAGTRLSVL.

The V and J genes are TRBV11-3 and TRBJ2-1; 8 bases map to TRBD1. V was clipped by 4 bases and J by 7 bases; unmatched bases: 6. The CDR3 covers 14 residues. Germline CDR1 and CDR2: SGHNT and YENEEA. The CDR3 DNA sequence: TGTGCCAGCAGCTACCGGACAGGGTCTAATGAGCAGTTCTTC. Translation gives CASSYRTGSNEQFF.

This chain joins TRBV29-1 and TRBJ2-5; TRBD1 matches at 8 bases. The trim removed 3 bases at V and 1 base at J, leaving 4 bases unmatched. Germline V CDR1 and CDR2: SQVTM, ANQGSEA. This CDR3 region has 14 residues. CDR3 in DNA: TGCAGCGTTGAGAGGGACAGGCGCCAAGAGACCCAGTACTTC. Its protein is CSVERDRRQETQYF. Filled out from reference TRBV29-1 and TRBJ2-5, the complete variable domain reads SAVISQKPSRDICQRGTSLTIQCQVDSQVTMMFWYRQQPGQSLTLIATANQGSEATYESGFVIDKFPISRPNLTFSTLTVSNMSPEDSSIYLCSVERDRRQETQYFGPGTRLLVL.

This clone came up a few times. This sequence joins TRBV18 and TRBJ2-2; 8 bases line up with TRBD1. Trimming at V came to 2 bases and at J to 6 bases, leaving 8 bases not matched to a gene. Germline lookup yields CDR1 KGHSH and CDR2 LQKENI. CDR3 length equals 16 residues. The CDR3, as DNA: TGTGCCAGCTCACCAGCGGACAGGGTTATCGCCGGGGAGCTGTTTTTT. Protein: CASSPADRVIAGELFF.

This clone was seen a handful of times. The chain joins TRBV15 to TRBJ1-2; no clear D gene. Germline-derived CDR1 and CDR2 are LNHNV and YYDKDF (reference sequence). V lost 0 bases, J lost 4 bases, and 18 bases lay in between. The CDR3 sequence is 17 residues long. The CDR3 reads CATSRDLRVMDPYGYTF. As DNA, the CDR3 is TGTGCCACCAGCAGAGATCTGAGGGTTATGGACCCCTATGGCTACACCTTC.

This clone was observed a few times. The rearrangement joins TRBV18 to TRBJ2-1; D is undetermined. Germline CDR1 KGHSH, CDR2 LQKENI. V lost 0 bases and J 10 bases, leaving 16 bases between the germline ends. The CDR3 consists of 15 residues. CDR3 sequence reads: CASSPPGLSFGEQFF. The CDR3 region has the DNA TGTGCCAGCTCACCACCCGGGCTATCTTTTGGAGAGCAGTTCTTC.

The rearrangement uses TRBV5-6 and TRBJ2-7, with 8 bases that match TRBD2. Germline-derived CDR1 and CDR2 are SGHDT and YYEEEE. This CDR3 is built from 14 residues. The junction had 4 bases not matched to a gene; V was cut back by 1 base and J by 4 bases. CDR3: CASSLIEREYEQYF. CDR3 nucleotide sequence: TGTGCCAGCAGCTTGATCGAGCGGGAGTACGAGCAGTACTTC. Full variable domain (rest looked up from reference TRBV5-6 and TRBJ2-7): DAGVTQSPTHLIKTRGQQVTLRCSPKSGHDTVSWYQQALGQGPQFIFQYYEEEERQRGNFPDRFSGHQFPNYSSELNVNALLLGDSALYLCASSLIEREYEQYFGPGTRLTVT.

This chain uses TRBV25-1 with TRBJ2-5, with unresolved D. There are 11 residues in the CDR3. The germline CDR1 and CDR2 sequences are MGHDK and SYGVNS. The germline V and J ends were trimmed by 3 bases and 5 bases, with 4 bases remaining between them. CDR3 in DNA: TGTGCCAGCAGTGATTACGAGACCCAGTACTTC. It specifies CASSDYETQYF.

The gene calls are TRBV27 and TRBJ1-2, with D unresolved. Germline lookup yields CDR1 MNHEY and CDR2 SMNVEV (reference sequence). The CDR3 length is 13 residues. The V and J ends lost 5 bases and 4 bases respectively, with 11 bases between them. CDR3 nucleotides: TGTGCCAGCAGTCCTGAGTCCGGCTATGGCTACACCTTC. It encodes CASSPESGYGYTF.

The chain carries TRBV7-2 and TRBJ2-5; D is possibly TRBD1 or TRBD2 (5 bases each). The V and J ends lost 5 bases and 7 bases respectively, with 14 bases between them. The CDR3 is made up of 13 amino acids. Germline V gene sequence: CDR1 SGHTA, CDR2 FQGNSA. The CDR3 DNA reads TGTGCCAGCAGCCGAGAAGGGGCGGGGACCCAGTACTTC. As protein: CASSREGAGTQYF.

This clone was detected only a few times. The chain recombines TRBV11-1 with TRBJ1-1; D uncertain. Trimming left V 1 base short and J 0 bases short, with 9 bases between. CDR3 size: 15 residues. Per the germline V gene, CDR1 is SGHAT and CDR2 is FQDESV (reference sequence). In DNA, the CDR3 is TGTGCCAGCAGCTTAGGTTTACAGTTGAACACTGAAGCTTTCTTT. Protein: CASSLGLQLNTEAFF.

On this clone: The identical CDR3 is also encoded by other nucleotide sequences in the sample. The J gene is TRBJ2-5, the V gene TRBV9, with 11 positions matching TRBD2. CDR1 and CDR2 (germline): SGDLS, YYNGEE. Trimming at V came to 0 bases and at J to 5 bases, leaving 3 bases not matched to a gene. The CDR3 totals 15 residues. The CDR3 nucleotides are TGTGCCAGCAGCGTAGGGCTAGCGGGGGGTGAGACCCAGTACTTC. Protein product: CASSVGLAGGETQYF.

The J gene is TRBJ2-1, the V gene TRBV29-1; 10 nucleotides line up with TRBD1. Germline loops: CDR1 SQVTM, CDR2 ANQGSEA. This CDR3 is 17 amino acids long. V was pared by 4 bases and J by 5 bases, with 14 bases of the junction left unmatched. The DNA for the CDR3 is TGCAGCGTTGGAGGGGACAGGGGATACCCGATTGACAATGAGCAGTTCTTC. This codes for CSVGGDRGYPIDNEQFF.

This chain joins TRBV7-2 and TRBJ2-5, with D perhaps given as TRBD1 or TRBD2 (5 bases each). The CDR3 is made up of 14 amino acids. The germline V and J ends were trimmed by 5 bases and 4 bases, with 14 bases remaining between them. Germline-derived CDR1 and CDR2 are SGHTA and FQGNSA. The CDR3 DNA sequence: TGTGCCAGCAGCGAAAACCGGGGCGGAGAGACCCAGTACTTC. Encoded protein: CASSENRGGETQYF.